This is a list of T cell receptor beta chains from one sample in a study of STAT3 mutations in large granular lymphocyte leukemia. Measured with immunoSEQ multiplex PCR; TCRdb has only the in-frame clones, and not every one. The table shows 10,000 or so clones, with 75% to 80% occurring only once. The specimen was peripheral blood mononuclear cells. All receptors come from a man between 60 and 70 years old with T-cell large granular lymphocyte leukemia. Some clones in this sample may be carry-over from other donors' samples. Both conserved end residues are trimmed from each CDR3.

v_call: TRBV10-3; cdr3_aa: AISELSGSSHEQY
v_call: TRBV5-1; cdr3_aa: ASRYRTVNTEAF
v_call: TRBV27; cdr3_aa: ASSLGFSYEQY
v_call: TRBV7-2; cdr3_aa: ASSSYRGEYEQY
v_call: TRBV30; cdr3_aa: AWSVGAQYEQY
v_call: TRBV5-1; cdr3_aa: ASSLFGVGDGYT
v_call: TRBV30; cdr3_aa: AWSIPDVASGNTIY
v_call: TRBV2; cdr3_aa: ASLAGGPTDTQY
v_call: TRBV5-1; cdr3_aa: ASSFGGWGEQY
v_call: TRBV6-1; cdr3_aa: ASSELGIQPQH
v_call: TRBV5-6; cdr3_aa: ASSFGTGNTEAF
v_call: TRBV11-2; cdr3_aa: ASSPGGEDEQY
v_call: TRBV27; cdr3_aa: ASSLNRADYEQY
v_call: TRBV27; cdr3_aa: ASTFGTEAF
v_call: TRBV5-4; cdr3_aa: ASSFGGRWDTEAF
v_call: TRBV30; cdr3_aa: AWNELAGTDTQY